A single count supports the clone carrying this T cell receptor beta chain. Germline V gives CDR1 GTSNPN, CDR2 SVGIG (reference sequence). V lost 8 bases and J lost 6; bases outside the gene matches: 13. The CDR3 loop spans 14 amino acids. Assay: immunoSEQ multiplex PCR; the TCRdb copy retains only in-frame clones and omits some. The sample consists of under 200,000 clones, 83% of them appearing once. This sample was included in a study of blood T cell repertoires in COVID-19. Study overall: PBMCs, B-cell-depleted T cells, or T cells provided the cDNA or gDNA that made up the material.

The chain recombines TRBV30 with TRBJ2-1, with 7 bases that match TRBD1. The material sequenced was peripheral blood. This sequence was found in a woman older than 75 with acute or convalescent COVID-19. The CDR3: CAGNRGEGGNEQFF. DNA for the CDR3: TGTGCCGGGAACAGGGGCGAGGGTGGCAATGAGCAGTTCTTC.